The 23 T cell receptor beta chains below come from one sample, sequenced in a study of OX40 agonist ivuxolimab in advanced cancers. Profiled with immunoSEQ multiplex PCR; TCRdb holds only in-frame clones, not every one. The data hold about 87,000 clones, with around nine tenths observed a single time. Sample: CD4+ or CD8+ T cells sorted from blood, taken in a trial of the OX40 agonist ivuxolimab. The receptors derive from an adult with an advanced solid tumor such as melanoma, head and neck, liver or kidney cancer.

CDR3 residues: CASSLDSGQETQYF. The CDR3 nucleotides are TGTGCCAGCAGCTTGGATAGCGGCCAAGAGACCCAGTACTTC. The rearrangement links TRBV5-8 to TRBJ2-5; D might be TRBD2 (6 bases). V gave up 0 bases and J gave up 1 base, with 7 bases separating them. Germline-derived CDR1 and CDR2 are SGHTS and YDEGEE. CDR3 length equals 14 residues.

The V call is TRBV10-1, the J call TRBJ1-1; TRBD1 agrees at 9 bases. The length of the CDR3 is 14 residues. J lost 4 bases, V lost 3 bases, and 3 bases had no gene match. Per the germline V gene, CDR1 is WNHNN and CDR2 is SYGVQD (reference sequence). In DNA form, the CDR3 reads TGCGCCAGCAGTGACCGGGACAGGGTCACTGAAGCTTTCTTT. Protein: CASSDRDRVTEAFF.

With regard to this clone: Its ends do not fully match the called genes, so a read error is possible. This chain joins TRBV7-3 and TRBJ2-7; tentatively, D is TRBD2 (6 bases). Germline CDR1 reads SGHTA; CDR2 reads FQGTGA. The CDR3 extends over 9 amino acids. The CDR3 is CASMEGTVF. In nucleotides, the CDR3 is TGTGCCAGCATGGAGGGGACGGTCTTC.

This sequence joins TRBV7-3 and TRBJ2-1; TRBD2 agrees at 8 bases. The germline V gene encodes CDR1 SGHTA and CDR2 FQGTGA. CDR3 length equals 16 residues. J was trimmed by 0 bases and V by 0 bases; bases with no gene match: 1. CDR3 sequence (DNA): TGTGCCAGCAGCTTAACTGCGGGGGGCTCCTACAATGAGCAGTTCTTC. The encoded protein is CASSLTAGGSYNEQFF.

This clone was counted between two and nine times. This sequence joins TRBV19 and TRBJ2-7, with a possible D match to TRBD1 (5 bases). This CDR3 region has 14 residues. Germline V lookup: CDR1 LNHDA, CDR2 SQIVND (reference sequence). The V and J ends lost 3 bases and 0 bases respectively, with 9 bases between them. The CDR3 region has the DNA TGTGCCAGTAGTATCTCGACAGCCTCCTACGAGCAGTACTTC. This encodes CASSISTASYEQYF.

The chain is built from TRBV4-1 and TRBJ1-2, with D possibly matching TRBD1 (6 bases). V dropped 1 base and J dropped 2 bases, with 20 bases sitting between them. The CDR3 extends over 18 amino acids. Germline-derived CDR1 and CDR2 are MGHRA and YSYEKL. The CDR3 here is CASSQGEGRGLRNYGYTF. The CDR3 DNA is TGCGCCAGCAGCCAAGGGGAGGGCAGGGGTTTGAGGAACTATGGCTACACCTTC.

The chain recombines TRBV19 with TRBJ1-2; a possible D gene is TRBD1 (5 bases). The CDR3 is made up of 12 amino acids. Germline lookup yields CDR1 LNHDA and CDR2 SQIVND (reference sequence). V shed 4 bases and J shed 8 bases, with 11 bases lying between them. CDR3 DNA: TGTGCCAGTAGTACCCCCGGGGGAGGCTACACCTTC. Its translation: CASSTPGGGYTF.

The rearrangement joins TRBV6-6 to TRBJ2-3, with unresolved D. The CDR3 totals 14 residues. Per germline, CDR1 MNHNY and CDR2 SVGAGI (reference sequence). Trimming took 2 bases from V and 2 from J, leaving 8 bases between them. CDR3 region: CASSYRSDTDTQYF. In DNA form, the CDR3 reads TGTGCCAGCAGTTACCGTTCGGACACAGATACGCAGTATTTT.

The chain has TRBV9 and TRBJ2-1; 8 nucleotides match TRBD2. Germline CDR1 reads SGDLS; CDR2 reads YYNGEE. This CDR3 contains 15 residues. Losses at the gene ends were 4 bases for V and 3 bases for J; bases not matched to a gene: 6. The CDR3 loop reads CASSTFSGNYNEQFF. The CDR3 nucleotides are TGTGCCAGCAGCACTTTTAGCGGGAACTACAATGAGCAGTTCTTC.

The chain carries TRBV7-7 and TRBJ2-1; TRBD2 is a possible D gene (6 bases). V lost 1 base and J 10 bases, leaving 11 bases between the germline ends. Germline values: CDR1 SSHAT, CDR2 FNYEAQ (reference sequence). CDR3 size: 13 residues. The CDR3 DNA is TGTGCCAGCAGCTTAGGGGAGGAGGGAGAGCAGTTCTTC. It specifies CASSLGEEGEQFF.

J is TRBJ2-3 and V is TRBV9; no clear D. V lost 0 bases to trimming and J lost 2 bases, with 7 bases between them. Germline CDR1 is SGDLS and CDR2 is YYNGEE. This CDR3 region has 14 residues. As DNA, the CDR3 is TGTGCCAGCAGCGTAGGTATCCCCACAGATACGCAGTATTTT. The encoded protein is CASSVGIPTDTQYF.

The chain joins TRBV29-1 to TRBJ2-3; TRBD1 agrees at 10 bases. V shed 2 bases, J shed 2 bases, and the junction held 7 bases outside the gene matches. The V gene's germline CDR1 is SQVTM and CDR2 ANQGSEA. This CDR3 contains 16 residues. The CDR3: CSVERGQGISTDTQYF. The CDR3 DNA is TGCAGCGTTGAAAGGGGACAGGGGATTTCCACAGATACGCAGTATTTT.

The chain recombines TRBV23-1 with TRBJ2-2, with 9 nucleotides matching TRBD1. TRBV23-1 is an open reading frame, and its role is uncertain. J gave up 1 base and V 6 bases, and 3 bases lay outside the gene matches. The CDR3 extends over 15 amino acids. CDR3: CASSPGQGNTGELFF. CDR3 DNA sequence: TGCGCCAGCAGCCCGGGACAGGGGAACACCGGGGAGCTGTTTTTT.

The J gene is TRBJ2-1, the V gene TRBV19, with 7 bases fitting TRBD2. The J segment lost 9 bases and the V segment lost 3 bases, leaving 8 bases of the junction unmatched. The CDR3 spans 14 residues. Germline V gene sequence: CDR1 LNHDA, CDR2 SQIVND (reference sequence). The CDR3 DNA reads TGTGCCAGTAGTATCAGCGGGACCTCTGGTGAGCAGTTCTTC. Its protein product is CASSISGTSGEQFF. Full variable domain (outside the CDR3, taken from reference TRBV19 and TRBJ2-1): DGGITQSPKYLFRKEGQNVTLSCEQNLNHDAMYWYRQDPGQGLRLIYYSQIVNDFQKGDIAEGYSVSREKKESFPLTVTSAQKNPTAFYLCASSISGTSGEQFFGPGTRLTVL.

The chain recombines TRBV7-2 with TRBJ2-7; D remains unclear. V was clipped by 0 bases and J by 5 bases, with 11 bases between them. Germline CDR1 and CDR2: SGHTA and FQGNSA. The CDR3 covers 14 residues. The CDR3 protein is CASSLAMERNEQYF. In DNA form, the CDR3 reads TGTGCCAGCAGCTTAGCTATGGAGAGGAACGAGCAGTACTTC. Full variable domain (missing parts from reference TRBV7-2 and TRBJ2-7): GAGVSQSPSNKVTEKGKDVELRCDPISGHTALYWYRQSLGQGLEFLIYFQGNSAPDKSGLPSDRFSAERTGGSVSTLTIQRTQQEDSAVYLCASSLAMERNEQYFGPGTRLTVT.

J is TRBJ1-3 and V is TRBV10-3, with D hard to call. This CDR3 comprises 17 residues. Deletions cut 0 bases from V and 0 bases from J, with 12 bases between. The germline CDR1 and CDR2 sequences are ENHRY and SYGVKD. CDR3 bases: TGTGCCATCAGTGAGTCCGGGAAAACGGGCTCTGGAAACACCATATATTTT. Its translation: CAISESGKTGSGNTIYF.

This sequence joins TRBV4-1 and TRBJ2-7; 11 bases are a match to TRBD2. With V trimmed by 1 base and J by 0 bases, 2 bases remained unmatched. The CDR3 is made up of 16 amino acids. Germline V gives CDR1 MGHRA, CDR2 YSYEKL. CDR3 sequence (DNA): TGCGCCAGCAGCCAAGTCACTAGCGGGAGCTCCTACGAGCAGTACTTC. Translating it yields CASSQVTSGSSYEQYF.

The chain is built from TRBV6-1 and TRBJ1-1; 10 nucleotides match TRBD1. CDR3 length: 14 residues. The trim removed 6 bases at V and 5 bases at J, leaving 6 bases unmatched. In germline, CDR1 is MNHNS, CDR2 SASEGT. This CDR3 reads CASRLGQGMTEAFF. The CDR3, as DNA: TGTGCCAGCAGGTTGGGACAGGGGATGACTGAAGCTTTCTTT.

This chain uses TRBV6-5 with TRBJ2-3; 9 positions match TRBD1. Germline V gene sequence: CDR1 MNHEY, CDR2 SVGAGI. The CDR3 is 15 amino acids. V trimming: 4 bases; J trimming: 0 bases; junction bases outside the gene matches: 2. The CDR3 DNA reads as TGTGCCAGCAGTTCGGACAGGGGCAGCACAGATACGCAGTATTTT. Its translation: CASSSDRGSTDTQYF.

The V gene is TRBV7-2, the J gene TRBJ1-1; 9 bases are a match to TRBD1. The trim removed 5 bases at V and 3 bases at J, leaving 4 bases unmatched. This CDR3 region has 14 residues. CDR1 and CDR2 from the germline V gene are SGHTA and FQGNSA. In DNA, the CDR3 is TGTGCCAGCAGCCCCGGGACAGGGTACACTGAAGCTTTCTTT. Amino acids: CASSPGTGYTEAFF.

The chain uses TRBV6-1 and TRBJ1-1; the D is unclear. The germline gives CDR1 MNHNS, CDR2 SASEGT. Trimming cost V 1 base and J 4 bases, with 10 bases left between them. CDR3 size: 14 residues. CDR3 region: CASSEEFEPTEAFF. The CDR3 nucleotides are TGTGCCAGCAGTGAAGAGTTCGAGCCCACTGAAGCTTTCTTT.

This clone was recorded only once. In DNA, the CDR3 is TGTGCCAGCAGCTTATACGGGACAGAAGAGACCCAGTACTTC. It specifies CASSLYGTEETQYF. The chain recombines TRBV7-8 with TRBJ2-5; 7 bases are a match to TRBD1. The CDR3 contains 14 residues. Germline CDR1 SGHVS, CDR2 FQNEAQ. V shed 2 bases, J shed 3 bases, and the junction held 3 bases outside the gene matches.

This rearrangement joins TRBV6-1 to TRBJ2-1, with D possibly called TRBD1 or TRBD2 (5 bases each). CDR1 MNHNS and CDR2 SASEGT come from the germline V gene. V was trimmed by 4 bases and J by 5 bases, leaving 9 bases between them. This CDR3 comprises 13 residues. In DNA form, the CDR3 reads TGTGCCAGCAGTGCCACGGGGCACAATGAGCAGTTCTTC. The encoded protein is CASSATGHNEQFF.